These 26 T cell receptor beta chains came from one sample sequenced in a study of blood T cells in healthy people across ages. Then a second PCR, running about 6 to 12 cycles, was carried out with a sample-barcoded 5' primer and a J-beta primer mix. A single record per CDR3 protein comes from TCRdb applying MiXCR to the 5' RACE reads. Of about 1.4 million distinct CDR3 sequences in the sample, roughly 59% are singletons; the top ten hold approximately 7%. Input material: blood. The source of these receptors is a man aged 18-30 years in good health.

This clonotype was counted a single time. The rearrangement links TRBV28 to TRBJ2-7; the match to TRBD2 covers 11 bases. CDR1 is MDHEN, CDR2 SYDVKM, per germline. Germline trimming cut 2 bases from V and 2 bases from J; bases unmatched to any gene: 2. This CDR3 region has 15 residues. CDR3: CASSLIAGGTYEQYF. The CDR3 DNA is TGTGCCAGCAGTTTAATAGCGGGGGGGACCTACGAGCAGTACTTC.

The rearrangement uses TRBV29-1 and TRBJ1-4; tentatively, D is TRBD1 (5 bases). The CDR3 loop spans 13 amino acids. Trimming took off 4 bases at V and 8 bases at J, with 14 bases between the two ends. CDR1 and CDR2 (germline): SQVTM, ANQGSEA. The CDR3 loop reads CSVVEGLGEKLFF. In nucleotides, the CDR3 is TGCAGCGTTGTGGAGGGGCTGGGGGAAAAACTGTTTTTT.

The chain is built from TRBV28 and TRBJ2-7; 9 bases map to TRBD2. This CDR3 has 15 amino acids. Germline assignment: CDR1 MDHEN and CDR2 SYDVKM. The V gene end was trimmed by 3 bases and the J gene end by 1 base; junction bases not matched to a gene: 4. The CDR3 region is CASSFAGGPSYEQYF. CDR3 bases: TGTGCCAGCAGTTTTGCGGGAGGGCCTTCCTACGAGCAGTACTTC.

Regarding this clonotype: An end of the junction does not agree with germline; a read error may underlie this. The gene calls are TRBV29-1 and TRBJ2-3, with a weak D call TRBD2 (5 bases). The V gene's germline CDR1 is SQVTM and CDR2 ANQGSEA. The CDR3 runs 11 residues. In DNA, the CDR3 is TGTAGCGTCCCGTGGGGAGATACGCAGTATTTT. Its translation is CSVPWGDTQYF.

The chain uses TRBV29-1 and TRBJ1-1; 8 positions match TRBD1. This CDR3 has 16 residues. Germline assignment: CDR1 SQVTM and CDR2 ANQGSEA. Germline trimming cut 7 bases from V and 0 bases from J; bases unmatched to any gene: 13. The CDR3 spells CSALSSTGGLNTEAFF. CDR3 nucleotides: TGCAGCGCTCTATCCTCTACAGGGGGATTGAACACTGAAGCTTTCTTT. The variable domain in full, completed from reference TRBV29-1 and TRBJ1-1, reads SAVISQKPSRDICQRGTSLTIQCQVDSQVTMMFWYRQQPGQSLTLIATANQGSEATYESGFVIDKFPISRPNLTFSTLTVSNMSPEDSSIYLCSALSSTGGLNTEAFFGQGTRLTVV.

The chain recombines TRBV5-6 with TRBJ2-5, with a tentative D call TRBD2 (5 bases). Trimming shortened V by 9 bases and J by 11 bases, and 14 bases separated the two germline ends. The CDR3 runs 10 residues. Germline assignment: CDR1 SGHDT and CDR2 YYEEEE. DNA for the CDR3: TGTGCCACTTGGCACGGGGAGCAGTACTTC. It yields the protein CATWHGEQYF.

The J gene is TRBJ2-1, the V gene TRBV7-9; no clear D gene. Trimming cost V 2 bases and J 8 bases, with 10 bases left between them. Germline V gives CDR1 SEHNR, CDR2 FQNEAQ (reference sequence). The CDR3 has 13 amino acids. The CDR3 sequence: CASSLPWDDEQFF. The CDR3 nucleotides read TGTGCCAGCAGCTTACCGTGGGATGATGAGCAGTTCTTC. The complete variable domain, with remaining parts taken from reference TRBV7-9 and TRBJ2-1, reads DTGVSQNPRHKITKRGQNVTFRCDPISEHNRLYWYRQTLGQGPEFLTYFQNEAQLEKSRLLSDRFSAERPKGSFSTLEIQRTEQGDSAMYLCASSLPWDDEQFFGPGTRLTVL.

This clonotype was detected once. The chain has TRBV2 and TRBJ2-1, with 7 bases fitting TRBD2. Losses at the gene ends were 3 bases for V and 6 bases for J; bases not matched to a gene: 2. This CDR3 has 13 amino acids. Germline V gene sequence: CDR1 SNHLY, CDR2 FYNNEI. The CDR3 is CASSDTGGNEQFF. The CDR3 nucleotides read TGTGCCAGCAGTGACACGGGGGGCAATGAGCAGTTCTTC.

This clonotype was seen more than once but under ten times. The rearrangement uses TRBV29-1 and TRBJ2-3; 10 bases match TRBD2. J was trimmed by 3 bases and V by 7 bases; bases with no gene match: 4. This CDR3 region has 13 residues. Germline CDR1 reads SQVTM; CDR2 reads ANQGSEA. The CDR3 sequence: CSASGGLTDTQYF. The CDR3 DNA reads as TGCAGCGCTAGCGGGGGACTAACAGATACGCAGTATTTT.

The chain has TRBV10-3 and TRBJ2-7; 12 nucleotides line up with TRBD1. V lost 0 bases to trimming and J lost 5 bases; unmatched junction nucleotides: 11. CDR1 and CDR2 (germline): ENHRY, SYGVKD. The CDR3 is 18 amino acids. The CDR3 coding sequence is TGTGCCATCAGTGAGTCAGGGACAGGGGGCCTCCTCGCCAACGAGCAGTACTTC. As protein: CAISESGTGGLLANEQYF.

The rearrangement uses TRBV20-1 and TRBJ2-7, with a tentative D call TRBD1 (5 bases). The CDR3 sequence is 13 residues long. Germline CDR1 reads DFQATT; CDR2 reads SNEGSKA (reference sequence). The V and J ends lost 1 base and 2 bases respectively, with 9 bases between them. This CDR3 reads CSARAREAYEQYF. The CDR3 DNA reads TGCAGTGCTAGAGCCAGGGAAGCCTACGAGCAGTACTTC.

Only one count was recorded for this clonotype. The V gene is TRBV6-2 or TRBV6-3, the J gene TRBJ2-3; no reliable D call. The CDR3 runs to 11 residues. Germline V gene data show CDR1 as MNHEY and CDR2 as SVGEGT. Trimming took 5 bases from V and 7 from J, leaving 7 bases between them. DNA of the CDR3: TGTGCCAGCAGTATAAGAAATACGCAGTATTTT. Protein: CASSIRNTQYF.

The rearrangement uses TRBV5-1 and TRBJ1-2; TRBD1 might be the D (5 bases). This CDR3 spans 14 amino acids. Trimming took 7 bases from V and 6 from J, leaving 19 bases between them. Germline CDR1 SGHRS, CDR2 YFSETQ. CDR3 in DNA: TGCGCCAGCGCTATAACAGGACCCCGGGATGGCTACACCTTC. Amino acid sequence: CASAITGPRDGYTF.

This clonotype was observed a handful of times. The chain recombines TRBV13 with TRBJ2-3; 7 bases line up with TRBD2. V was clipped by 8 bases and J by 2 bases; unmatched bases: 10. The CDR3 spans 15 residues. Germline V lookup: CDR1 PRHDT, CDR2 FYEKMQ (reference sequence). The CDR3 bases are TGTGCCAGCGGTGGGGCGGGAGAAGACACAGATACGCAGTATTTT. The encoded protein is CASGGAGEDTDTQYF. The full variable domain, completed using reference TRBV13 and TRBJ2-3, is AAGVIQSPRHLIKEKRETATLKCYPIPRHDTVYWYQQGPGQDPQFLISFYEKMQSDKGSIPDRFSAQQFSDYHSELNMSSLELGDSALYFCASGGAGEDTDTQYFGPGTRLTVL.

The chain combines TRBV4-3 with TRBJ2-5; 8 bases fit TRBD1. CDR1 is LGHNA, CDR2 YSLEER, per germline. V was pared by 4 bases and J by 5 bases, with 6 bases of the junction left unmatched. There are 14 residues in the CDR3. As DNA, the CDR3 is TGCGCCAGCAGCCCGATGACAGGGGTCGAGACCCAGTACTTC. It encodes CASSPMTGVETQYF.

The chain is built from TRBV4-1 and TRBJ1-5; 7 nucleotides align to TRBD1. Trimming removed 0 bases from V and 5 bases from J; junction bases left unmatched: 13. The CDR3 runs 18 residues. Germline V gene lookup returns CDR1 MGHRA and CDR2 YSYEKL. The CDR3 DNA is TGCGCCAGCAGCCAAGATCCGACTGGGGACAGACCTTATCAGCCCCAGCATTTT. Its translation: CASSQDPTGDRPYQPQHF.

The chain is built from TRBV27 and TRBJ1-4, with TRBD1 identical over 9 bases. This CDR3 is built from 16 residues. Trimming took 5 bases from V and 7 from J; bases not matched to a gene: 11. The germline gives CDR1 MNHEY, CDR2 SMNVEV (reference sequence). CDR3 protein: CASSPRVGTGLEKLFF. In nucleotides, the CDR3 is TGTGCCAGCAGTCCTCGTGTAGGGACAGGGCTTGAAAAACTGTTTTTT.

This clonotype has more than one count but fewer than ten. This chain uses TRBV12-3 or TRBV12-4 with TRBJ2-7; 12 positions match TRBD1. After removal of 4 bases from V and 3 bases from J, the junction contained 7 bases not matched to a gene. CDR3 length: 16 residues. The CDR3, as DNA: TGTGCCAGCAGTTCCGGGACAGGGGGCAAATACTACGAGCAGTACTTC. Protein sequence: CASSSGTGGKYYEQYF.

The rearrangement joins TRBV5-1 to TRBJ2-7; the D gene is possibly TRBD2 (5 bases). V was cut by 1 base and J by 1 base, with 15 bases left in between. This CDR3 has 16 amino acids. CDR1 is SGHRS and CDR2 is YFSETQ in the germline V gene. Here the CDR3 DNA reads TGCGCCAGCAGCTTGTCCGGTCCGAGGGAATCCTACGAGCAGTACTTC. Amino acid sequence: CASSLSGPRESYEQYF.

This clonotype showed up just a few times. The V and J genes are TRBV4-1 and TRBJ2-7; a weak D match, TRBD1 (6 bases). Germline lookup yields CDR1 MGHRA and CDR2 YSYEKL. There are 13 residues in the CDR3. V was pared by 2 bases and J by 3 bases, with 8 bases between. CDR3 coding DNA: TGCGCCAGCAGCCAAACACAGGGCTACGAGCAGTACTTC. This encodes CASSQTQGYEQYF.

CDR3 residues: CASSQTRGFSTDTQYF. DNA of the CDR3: TGTGCCAGCAGTCAAACTCGGGGGTTTTCCACAGATACGCAGTATTTT. The chain links TRBV25-1 to TRBJ2-3, with D possibly TRBD2 on 6 matching bases. This CDR3 is built from 16 residues. Germline CDR1 reads MGHDK; CDR2 reads SYGVNS. The V end was cut by 5 bases, the J end by 2 bases, with 17 bases between. Full variable domain (outside the CDR3, taken from reference TRBV25-1 and TRBJ2-3): EADIYQTPRYLVIGTGKKITLECSQTMGHDKMYWYQQDPGMELHLIHYSYGVNSTEKGDLSSESTVSRIRTEHFPLTLESARPSHTSQYLCASSQTRGFSTDTQYFGPGTRLTVL.

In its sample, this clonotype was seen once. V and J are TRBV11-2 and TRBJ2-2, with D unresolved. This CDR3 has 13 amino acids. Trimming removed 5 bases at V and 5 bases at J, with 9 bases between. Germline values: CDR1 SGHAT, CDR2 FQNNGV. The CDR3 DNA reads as TGTGCCAGCAGCCAAATAAGAACCGGGGAGCTGTTTTTT. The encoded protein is CASSQIRTGELFF.

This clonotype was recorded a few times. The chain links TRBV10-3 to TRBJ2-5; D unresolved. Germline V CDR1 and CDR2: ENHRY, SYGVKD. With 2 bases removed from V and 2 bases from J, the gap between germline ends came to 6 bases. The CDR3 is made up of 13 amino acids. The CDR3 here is CAISEADQETQYF. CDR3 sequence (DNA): TGTGCCATCAGTGAGGCTGATCAAGAGACCCAGTACTTC.

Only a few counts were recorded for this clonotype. The CDR3 nucleotides read TGTGCCAGCAGGTCCAGGGTCAGGGGGCTATCCTACGAGCAGTACTTC. The encoded protein is CASRSRVRGLSYEQYF. The rearrangement uses TRBV6-5 and TRBJ2-7; 8 nucleotides line up with TRBD1. This CDR3 comprises 16 residues. Per germline, CDR1 MNHEY and CDR2 SVGAGI. V trimming: 6 bases; J trimming: 1 base; junction bases outside the gene matches: 11.

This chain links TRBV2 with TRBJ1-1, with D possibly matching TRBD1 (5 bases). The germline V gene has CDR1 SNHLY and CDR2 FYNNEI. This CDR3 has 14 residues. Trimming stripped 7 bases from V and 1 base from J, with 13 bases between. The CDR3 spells CASILDIANTEAFF. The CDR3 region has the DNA TGTGCCAGCATACTGGACATAGCGAACACTGAAGCTTTCTTT.

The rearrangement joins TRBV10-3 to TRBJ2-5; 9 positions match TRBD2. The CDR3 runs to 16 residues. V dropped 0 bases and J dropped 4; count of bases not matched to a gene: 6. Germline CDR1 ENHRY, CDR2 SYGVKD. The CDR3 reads CAISESAGGHRETQYF. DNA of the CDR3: TGTGCCATCAGTGAGTCAGCGGGGGGCCACCGAGAGACCCAGTACTTC.